The next 18 T cell receptor beta chains were all read from a single sample in a study of blood T cell repertoires in COVID-19. Data came from immunoSEQ multiplex PCR; TCRdb stores just in-frame clones and leaves some out. This repertoire shows hundreds of thousands of clones, about 82% found once; its top ten account for 2% to 2.5%. The sample comprised PBMCs or T cells enriched from blood (not recorded which). The origin of the receptors is a woman in her fifties or sixties who had recovered from COVID-19.

The gene calls are TRBV11-3 and TRBJ2-3; the D is unclear. CDR3 length equals 12 residues. CDR1 is SGHNT, CDR2 YENEEA, per germline. Between the trimmed V and J ends, which lost 5 bases and 2 bases, there was a span of 5 bases. The CDR3 spells CASSASTDTQYF. CDR3 nucleotides: TGTGCCAGCAGCGCGTCCACAGATACGCAGTATTTT. The full variable domain, with the rest looked up from reference TRBV11-3 and TRBJ2-3, is EAGVVQSPRYKIIEKKQPVAFWCNPISGHNTLYWYLQNLGQGPELLIRYENEEAVDDSQLPKDRFSAERLKGVDSTLKIQPAELGDSAVYLCASSASTDTQYFGPGTRLTVL.

The CDR3 bases are TGTGCCTGGAGTGCCCAACAGGGCATCATCGGAAACACCATATATTTT. It specifies CAWSAQQGIIGNTIYF. The chain links TRBV30 to TRBJ1-3; D may be TRBD1 (6 bases). Trimming took off 1 base at V and 4 bases at J, with 17 bases between the two ends. The CDR3 consists of 16 residues. CDR1 is GTSNPN and CDR2 is SVGIG in the germline V gene (reference sequence).

The chain is built from TRBV19 and TRBJ2-2; 7 bases agree with TRBD1. Looked up from germline, CDR1 is LNHDA and CDR2 is SQIVND (reference sequence). This CDR3 spans 15 amino acids. Unmatched junction bases numbered 5, after V lost 3 bases and J lost 4 bases. The CDR3 DNA follows: TGTGCCAGTAGTATTGGAACAGGGGCCACCGGGGAGCTGTTTTTT. Its protein product is CASSIGTGATGELFF. The whole variable domain, remainder taken from reference TRBV19 and TRBJ2-2, is DGGITQSPKYLFRKEGQNVTLSCEQNLNHDAMYWYRQDPGQGLRLIYYSQIVNDFQKGDIAEGYSVSREKKESFPLTVTSAQKNPTAFYLCASSIGTGATGELFFGEGSRLTVL.

The rearrangement joins TRBV19 to TRBJ2-1; 12 bases agree with TRBD1. Trimming took 6 bases from V and 8 from J; bases not matched to a gene: 8. CDR3 length: 15 amino acids. The V gene's germline CDR1 is LNHDA and CDR2 SQIVND (reference sequence). The CDR3 nucleotides are TGTGCCAGTAGCCCCCCCGGGACAGGGGGCCATGAGCAGTTCTTC. Encoded protein: CASSPPGTGGHEQFF.

This chain links TRBV27 with TRBJ2-7, with D maybe TRBD2 (6 bases). This CDR3 contains 14 residues. V was shortened by 2 bases and J by 4 bases, with 12 bases between the two germline ends. CDR1 is MNHEY and CDR2 is SMNVEV in the germline V gene (reference sequence). This chain's CDR3 is CASSLASVGYEQYF. CDR3 nucleotides: TGTGCCAGCAGTTTAGCTAGCGTGGGATACGAGCAGTACTTC.

This chain connects TRBV4-1 to TRBJ2-1; possible D gene TRBD1, 5 bases. Germline assignment: CDR1 MGHRA and CDR2 YSYEKL. V was pared by 1 base and J by 11 bases, with 6 bases between. The CDR3 is 11 residues long. The CDR3 reads CASSQGTKQFF. The DNA of the CDR3 is TGCGCCAGCAGCCAAGGGACAAAGCAGTTCTTC.

This clone was counted once. The chain uses TRBV27 and TRBJ1-2; 7 bases match TRBD1. Trimming cost V 6 bases and J 4 bases; bases outside gene matches: 11. In germline, CDR1 is MNHEY, CDR2 SMNVEV (reference sequence). There are 15 residues in the CDR3. This chain's CDR3 is CASRQQGKVFYGYTF. CDR3 DNA sequence: TGTGCCAGCAGACAACAGGGGAAGGTATTCTATGGCTACACCTTC.

About this clone: The sample has other DNA sequences that encode this CDR3 too. The V gene is TRBV18, the J gene TRBJ1-2; perhaps TRBD1 as D (5 bases). Trimming took 1 base from V and 5 from J, leaving 11 bases between them. This CDR3 has 14 amino acids. The V gene's germline CDR1 is KGHSH and CDR2 LQKENI. DNA for the CDR3: TGTGCCAGCTCACCACAGGGGATTGATTATGGCTACACCTTC. Translation gives CASSPQGIDYGYTF.

This clone was seen a handful of times. The V and J genes are TRBV25-1 and TRBJ2-5; TRBD2 might be the D (6 bases). The V and J ends lost 2 bases and 3 bases respectively, with 10 bases between them. This CDR3 is built from 14 residues. Germline V gene sequence: CDR1 MGHDK, CDR2 SYGVNS. CDR3 sequence: CASSEIWGEETQYF. The CDR3 DNA is TGTGCCAGCAGTGAAATCTGGGGGGAAGAGACCCAGTACTTC. The variable domain in full, with the rest retrieved from reference TRBV25-1 and TRBJ2-5, is EADIYQTPRYLVIGTGKKITLECSQTMGHDKMYWYQQDPGMELHLIHYSYGVNSTEKGDLSSESTVSRIRTEHFPLTLESARPSHTSQYLCASSEIWGEETQYFGPGTRLLVL.

As to this clone: The sample has other DNA sequences that encode this CDR3 too. The chain employs TRBV10-2 and TRBJ1-1; TRBD1 aligns across 9 bases. V gave up 4 bases and J gave up 4 bases; unmatched junction bases: 1. Per germline, CDR1 WSHSY and CDR2 SAAADI. The CDR3 loop spans 13 amino acids. As DNA, the CDR3 is TGCGCCAGCAGTGTGACAGGGGGCACTGAAGCTTTCTTT. It encodes CASSVTGGTEAFF.

The rearrangement uses TRBV6-2 or TRBV6-3 and TRBJ1-6, with 9 bases identical to TRBD1. CDR1 and CDR2 from the germline V gene are MNHEY and SVGEGT. The CDR3 has 16 residues. Unmatched junction bases numbered 7, after V lost 5 bases and J lost 5 bases. The CDR3 loop is CASSPGQGTHNSPLHF. CDR3 DNA sequence: TGTGCCAGCAGTCCCGGACAGGGGACCCATAATTCACCCCTCCACTTT.

The chain carries TRBV2 and TRBJ2-7; D possibly corresponds to TRBD1 (6 bases). The CDR3 sequence is 14 residues long. V lost 8 bases and J 4 bases, leaving 18 bases between the germline ends. Looked up from germline, CDR1 is SNHLY and CDR2 is FYNNEI. CDR3 DNA: TGTGCCAGCCGCAGTGGGGGCGGAGGATACGAGCAGTACTTC. Residues: CASRSGGGGYEQYF.

The chain is built from TRBV30 and TRBJ1-5, with TRBD1 as a possible D gene (5 bases). The CDR3 sequence is 13 residues long. Germline V gene lookup returns CDR1 GTSNPN and CDR2 SVGIG (reference sequence). The V end was cut by 0 bases, the J end by 5 bases, with 8 bases between. The CDR3 here is CAWSVQADQPQHF. In nucleotides, the CDR3 is TGTGCCTGGAGTGTACAGGCAGATCAGCCCCAGCATTTT.

The chain uses TRBV6-5 and TRBJ1-1; no firm D call. The CDR3 has 15 amino acids. The V and J ends lost 0 bases and 3 bases respectively, with 11 bases between them. The germline CDR1 and CDR2 sequences are MNHEY and SVGAGI. DNA for the CDR3: TGTGCCAGCAGTTACTCGACAATCAGTGACACTGAAGCTTTCTTT. The encoded protein is CASSYSTISDTEAFF.

The chain joins TRBV30 to TRBJ2-5; D is uncertain. Germline V gene sequence: CDR1 GTSNPN, CDR2 SVGIG (reference sequence). The CDR3 consists of 13 residues. Trimming shortened V by 1 base and J by 0 bases, and 6 bases separated the two germline ends. Here the CDR3 DNA reads TGTGCCTGGAGTGCCGGGTACCAAGAGACCCAGTACTTC. Translating gives CAWSAGYQETQYF.

The chain employs TRBV19 and TRBJ2-1; 7 bases agree with TRBD2. V was pared by 7 bases and J by 7 bases, with 7 bases of the junction left unmatched. This CDR3 spans 13 amino acids. CDR1 is LNHDA and CDR2 is SQIVND in the germline V gene (reference sequence). CDR3 nucleotide sequence: TGTGCCAGTACGAGGGAGGGCCGGAATGAGCAGTTCTTC. As protein: CASTREGRNEQFF.

This sequence joins TRBV5-1 and TRBJ2-7; TRBD2 aligns across 12 bases. V shed 7 bases, J shed 0 bases, and the junction held 8 bases outside the gene matches. CDR3 length: 16 amino acids. Germline V gene sequence: CDR1 SGHRS, CDR2 YFSETQ. The CDR3 DNA follows: TGCGCCAGCTCCCCTCTAGCGGGGGGGCACTCCTACGAGCAGTACTTC. Translation gives CASSPLAGGHSYEQYF.

The chain has TRBV11-3 and TRBJ1-4, with a tentative D call TRBD1 (5 bases). V lost 5 bases, J lost 8 bases, and 15 bases lay in between. This CDR3 contains 14 residues. Germline CDR1 SGHNT, CDR2 YENEEA. CDR3 in amino acids: CASSPTRGREKLFF. CDR3 nucleotides: TGTGCCAGCAGCCCAACGCGGGGCCGGGAAAAACTGTTTTTT. The variable domain in full, completed from reference TRBV11-3 and TRBJ1-4, reads EAGVVQSPRYKIIEKKQPVAFWCNPISGHNTLYWYLQNLGQGPELLIRYENEEAVDDSQLPKDRFSAERLKGVDSTLKIQPAELGDSAVYLCASSPTRGREKLFFGSGTQLSVL.